This is a list of T cell receptor beta chains from one sample in a study of regulatory T cells in long-lasting Graves disease. MiXCR, applied by TCRdb to the multiplex PCR reads, yields one record per CDR3 protein. The table records 320,000 or so distinct CDR3 sequences, roughly 18% of them present only once. The material was peripheral blood mononuclear cells (PBMCs), obtained at new diagnosis, from a patient treated with antithyroid drugs. These receptors all come from a female donor with Graves disease. The CDR3 runs from the conserved cysteine through the conserved F or W. The order of the fields is D gene, clone size, V gene, J gene, CDR3 DNA, CDR3 protein. A D gene is named only where the DNA matches it firmly. Not every row has a clone size; where given, it reads once, few, many or a size class.

>TRBD1|-|TRBV19|TRBJ1-5
TGTGCCAGTAGTTTCCGGGACAGGGGACGCGGCAATCAGCCCCAGCATTTT
CASSFRDRGRGNQPQHF
>-|few|TRBV7-6|TRBJ2-7
TGTGCCAGCAGCTTAGGTTCTGCGGGTTTCGACGAGCAGTACTTC
CASSLGSAGFDEQYF
>TRBD2|many|TRBV15|TRBJ2-4
TGTGCCACCAGCAGAGATTGGACTAGCGGGAGAAACATTCAGTACTTC
CATSRDWTSGRNIQYF
>-|many|TRBV27|TRBJ2-7
TGTGCCAGTAGTCCACTTGCGGGGAACTCCTACGAGCAGTACTTC
CASSPLAGNSYEQYF
>-|-|TRBV10-1|TRBJ2-1
TGCGCCAGCAGCGGAGGGGACGGAAACCCCTACAATGAGCAGTTCTTC
CASSGGDGNPYNEQFF
>-|few|TRBV7-3|TRBJ2-2
TGTGCCAGCAGACGAGATGCGGCGCTGAACACCGGGGAGCTGTTTTTT
CASRRDAALNTGELFF
>-|many|TRBV20-1|TRBJ1-1
TGCAGTGCTAGAGATGTGACAGACATCAACACTGAAGCTTTCTTT
CSARDVTDINTEAFF
>TRBD1|many|TRBV7-9|TRBJ2-7
TGTGCCAGCAGCAAAGGAGGCGGTTGGGACAGGATCTACGAGCAGTACTTC
CASSKGGGWDRIYEQYF
>TRBD2|-|TRBV3-1|TRBJ2-1
TGTGCCAGCAGCCAAGACCGGCTAGCGGGGTCTCGGGGCTACAATGAGCAGTTCTTC
CASSQDRLAGSRGYNEQFF
>-|few|TRBV12-3/TRBV12-4|TRBJ2-2
TGTGCCAGCAGTTTCGCCGGGACCGGGGAGCTGTTTTTT
CASSFAGTGELFF
>-|many|TRBV27|TRBJ2-1
TGTGCCAGCAGTACCGGGACTTTTAACAATGAGCAGTTCTTC
CASSTGTFNNEQFF
>TRBD1|many|TRBV7-9|TRBJ2-7
TGTGCCAGCAGTCCGACAGGGATCAACGAGCAGTACTTC
CASSPTGINEQYF
>TRBD2|-|TRBV19|TRBJ2-1
TGTGCCAGTAGTATAGTATGGGGGGGGGGGAATGAGCAGTTCTTC
CASSIVWGGGNEQFF
>-|many|TRBV3-1|TRBJ2-1
TGTGCCAGCAGCCATTACCGGGAACCCCAGTTCTTC
CASSHYREPQFF
>-|few|TRBV4-1|TRBJ2-5
TGCGCCAGCAGCTCAAATCTAGCTAGACCGCAAGAGACCCAGTACTTC
CASSSNLARPQETQYF
>TRBD2|many|TRBV19|TRBJ2-7
TGTGCCAGTAGTATATCTAGCGGGCCCTCCTACGAGCAGTACTTC
CASSISSGPSYEQYF
>-|many|TRBV11-1|TRBJ2-1
TGTGCCAGCAGCTTAATGGACAGCTCGGTGGAGCAGTTCTTC
CASSLMDSSVEQFF
>TRBD2|many|TRBV20-1|TRBJ2-1
TGCAGTGCTATGTGGGAGGGGCTCAATAGTGAGCAGTTCTTC
CSAMWEGLNSEQFF
>TRBD2|many|TRBV6-1|TRBJ2-3
TGTGCCAGCAGTGACACTAGCGGGAGGGGAGATACGCAGTATTTT
CASSDTSGRGDTQYF
>TRBD2|few|TRBV20-1|TRBJ2-1
TGCAGTGGTAAACTACCCGGGACTAGCGGGACCAGCTCCTACAATGAGCAGTTCTTC
CSGKLPGTSGTSSYNEQFF